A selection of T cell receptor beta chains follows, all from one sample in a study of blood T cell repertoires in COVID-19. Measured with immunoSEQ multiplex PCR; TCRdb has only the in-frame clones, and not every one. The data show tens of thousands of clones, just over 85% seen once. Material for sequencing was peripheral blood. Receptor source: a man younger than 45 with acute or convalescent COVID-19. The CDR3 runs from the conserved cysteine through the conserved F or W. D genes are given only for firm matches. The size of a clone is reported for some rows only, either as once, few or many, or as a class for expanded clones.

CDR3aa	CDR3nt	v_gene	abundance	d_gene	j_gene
CASSFRVPETQYF	TGTGCCAGCAGTTTCAGGGTCCCCGAGACCCAGTACTTC	TRBV28	.	.	TRBJ2-5
CASRPGTSGYEQYF	TGTGCCAGCAGGCCCGGGACTAGCGGTTACGAGCAGTACTTC	TRBV6-5	.	TRBD2	TRBJ2-7
CASSVGTSGNEQFF	TGTGCCAGCAGTGTGGGGACTAGCGGCAATGAGCAGTTCTTC	TRBV6-4	.	TRBD2	TRBJ2-1
CASSLRVRAGGPVF	TGTGCCAGCAGTTTACGGGTCAGGGCGGGAGGGCCAGTGTTC	TRBV28	.	TRBD2	TRBJ2-7
CASSTGTSEQYF	TGTGCCAGCAGTACCGGGACTTCCGAGCAGTACTTC	TRBV6-6	.	.	TRBJ2-7
CASSDTGVDTQYF	TGTGCCAGCAGTGACACAGGGGTCGATACGCAGTATTTT	TRBV6-4	.	TRBD1	TRBJ2-3
CASSISRTSGRASQETQYF	TGTGCCAGTAGTATTAGTAGAACTAGCGGGAGGGCAAGTCAAGAGACCCAGTACTTC	TRBV19	.	TRBD2	TRBJ2-5
CASSQAGGGLAGVNEQFF	TGCGCCAGCAGCCAAGCGGGAGGGGGACTAGCGGGAGTAAATGAGCAGTTCTTC	TRBV4-1	.	TRBD2	TRBJ2-1
CASRGGSAYEQYF	TGTGCCAGCAGGGGGGGGAGCGCCTACGAGCAGTACTTC	TRBV28	once	TRBD2	TRBJ2-7
CASSSYGATEAFF	TGTGCCAGCAGTAGCTATGGGGCTACTGAAGCTTTCTTT	TRBV7-2	once	.	TRBJ1-1
CASSLAGGSNYEQYF	TGTGCCAGCAGCTTAGCTGGCGGGAGCAACTACGAGCAGTACTTC	TRBV7-6	.	TRBD2	TRBJ2-7
CASSPDISSNQPQHF	TGTGCCAGCAGTCCGGACATATCTAGCAATCAGCCCCAGCATTTT	TRBV7-9	.	.	TRBJ1-5
CSASPPGGRDTEAFF	TGCAGTGCTAGTCCCCCAGGGGGCCGGGACACTGAAGCTTTCTTT	TRBV20-1	.	TRBD1	TRBJ1-1
CASATTSNTEAFF	TGTGCCAGCGCCACGACATCGAACACTGAAGCTTTCTTT	TRBV11-3	.	.	TRBJ1-1
CASSLAAAPQETQYF	TGTGCCAGCAGCTTAGCTGCGGCGCCCCAAGAGACCCAGTACTTC	TRBV11-3	.	.	TRBJ2-5
CASSIGPSGLYEQYF	TGTGCCAGTAGTATAGGGCCCAGCGGCCTCTACGAGCAGTACTTC	TRBV19	once	.	TRBJ2-7
CASSPLPTGIETQYF	TGTGCCAGCAGTCCCCTACCGACAGGGATAGAGACCCAGTACTTC	TRBV7-6	.	TRBD1	TRBJ2-5
CASSLRVTNEKLFF	TGTGCCAGCAGTTTGAGGGTCACTAATGAAAAACTGTTTTTT	TRBV28	.	.	TRBJ1-4
CASSTRDRGDVNYGYTF	TGTGCCAGCAGCACCCGGGACAGGGGGGACGTGAACTATGGCTACACCTTC	TRBV9	.	TRBD1	TRBJ1-2
CASSPDWNSPLHF	TGCGCCAGCAGCCCGGACTGGAATTCACCCCTCCACTTT	TRBV10-1	once	.	TRBJ1-6
CASRRVSSYNSPLHF	TGTGCCTCGAGGAGAGTTAGCTCCTATAATTCACCCCTCCACTTT	TRBV30	few	.	TRBJ1-6
CRAGQGDEQYF	TGCAGAGCAGGACAGGGGGACGAGCAGTACTTC	TRBV29-1	.	TRBD1	TRBJ2-7
CSVESSGTYEQYF	TGCAGCGTTGAATCATCAGGAACCTACGAGCAGTACTTC	TRBV29-1	.	.	TRBJ2-7
CASSLGTSGWTNEQFF	TGTGCCAGCAGTTTGGGGACTAGCGGGTGGACCAATGAGCAGTTCTTC	TRBV28	.	TRBD2	TRBJ2-1
CASSFQGASEAFF	TGTGCCAGCAGTTTCCAGGGGGCGTCCGAAGCTTTCTTT	TRBV28	few	TRBD1	TRBJ1-1
CASRKQGRTEAFF	TGTGCCAGCAGGAAACAGGGGAGGACTGAAGCTTTCTTT	TRBV12-3/TRBV12-4	.	TRBD1	TRBJ1-1
CASSAGGQPQHF	TGTGCCAGCAGCGCGGGTGGTCAGCCCCAGCATTTT	TRBV9	.	.	TRBJ1-5
CASSYGTGDTGELFF	TGTGCCAGCAGTTACGGGACAGGGGACACCGGGGAGCTGTTTTTT	TRBV6-5	few	TRBD1	TRBJ2-2
CAVGTAEYNEQFF	TGTGCCGTCGGGACAGCAGAATACAATGAGCAGTTCTTC	TRBV24-1	.	TRBD1	TRBJ2-1
CASRRGSFNQPQHF	TGTGCCAGCAGGCGCGGGTCCTTCAATCAGCCCCAGCATTTT	TRBV2	.	.	TRBJ1-5
CASRGDRGYETQYF	TGTGCCAGCAGAGGGGACAGGGGCTACGAGACCCAGTACTTC	TRBV16	once	TRBD1	TRBJ2-5
CASSETETGGNEQFF	TGTGCCAGCAGTGAAACGGAGACAGGGGGCAATGAGCAGTTCTTC	TRBV6-1	.	TRBD1	TRBJ2-1
CASSPQRTSGRDNEQFF	TGTGCCAGCAGCCCCCAACGGACTAGCGGGAGGGACAATGAGCAGTTCTTC	TRBV14	.	TRBD2	TRBJ2-1
CASSLTSLNTEAFF	TGTGCCAGCAGCTTGACGAGCCTGAACACTGAAGCTTTCTTT	TRBV5-4	.	.	TRBJ1-1
CASISQQSGVHSNQPQHF	TGTGCCAGCATCAGTCAACAGTCAGGGGTCCATAGCAATCAGCCCCAGCATTTT	TRBV21-1	few	.	TRBJ1-5
CASGPRPQETQYF	TGTGCCAGCGGGCCACGACCCCAGGAGACCCAGTACTTC	TRBV6-5	.	.	TRBJ2-5
CASSPGTGANYGYTF	TGTGCCAGCAGTCCCGGGACAGGGGCTAACTATGGCTACACCTTC	TRBV27	.	TRBD1	TRBJ1-2
CASSLQGSNQPQHF	TGTGCCAGCAGCTTACAGGGTAGCAATCAGCCCCAGCATTTT	TRBV11-2	.	.	TRBJ1-5
CASSVTANTEAFF	TGTGCCAGCAGCGTCACAGCGAACACTGAAGCTTTCTTT	TRBV9	.	.	TRBJ1-1
CASRPGLPAAEAFF	TGTGCCAGCAGACCGGGACTCCCTGCCGCTGAAGCTTTCTTT	TRBV28	.	.	TRBJ1-1
CASSQDRGRREQFF	TGCGCCAGCAGCCAAGATCGCGGGCGGAGGGAGCAGTTCTTC	TRBV4-3	.	.	TRBJ2-1
CASSLVARGPVEQYF	TGTGCCAGCAGCTTAGTCGCCAGGGGGCCGGTCGAGCAGTACTTC	TRBV11-2	.	TRBD1	TRBJ2-7
CASSSGYSGNTIYF	TGTGCCAGCAGCTCGGGGTACTCTGGAAACACCATATATTTT	TRBV7-9	once	.	TRBJ1-3
CASSLGTSALNEQFF	TGTGCCAGCAGCCTCGGGACTAGCGCACTCAATGAGCAGTTCTTC	TRBV11-3	.	TRBD2	TRBJ2-1
CASSLSGGANEKLFF	TGTGCCAGCAGTTTATCTGGGGGGGCTAATGAAAAACTGTTTTTT	TRBV27	.	.	TRBJ1-4
CASRGAQTRSTDTQYF	TGTGCCAGCAGGGGGGCTCAGACCAGGAGCACAGATACGCAGTATTTT	TRBV7-2	.	.	TRBJ2-3
CAWSVQGTRGTQYF	TGTGCCTGGAGTGTACAGGGGACCCGGGGGACCCAGTACTTC	TRBV30	.	TRBD1	TRBJ2-5
CASSQGAGNTIYF	TGTGCCAGCAGCCAAGGGGCCGGAAACACCATATATTTT	TRBV14	.	.	TRBJ1-3
CASSEFLDSRNGYTF	TGTGCCAGCAGTGAATTCCTGGACAGCCGGAATGGCTACACCTTC	TRBV6-1	.	.	TRBJ1-2
CASRFTGEMDEQYF	TGCGCCAGCAGGTTCACAGGGGAGATGGACGAGCAGTACTTC	TRBV5-1	once	TRBD1	TRBJ2-7
CAGRGAVTEKLFF	TGTGCAGGCAGGGGGGCGGTTACTGAAAAACTGTTTTTT	TRBV7-9	.	TRBD1	TRBJ1-4
CSASVLVEYEQYF	TGCAGTGCTAGTGTCCTGGTAGAGTACGAGCAGTACTTC	TRBV20-1	.	.	TRBJ2-7
CASGAGELDTQYF	TGCGCCAGCGGGGCGGGAGAACTAGATACGCAGTATTTT	TRBV5-1	.	TRBD2	TRBJ2-3
CASSIGLGGRGLTGELFF	TGTGCCAGTAGTATAGGACTAGGTGGCAGGGGGCTCACCGGGGAGCTGTTTTTT	TRBV19	.	TRBD1	TRBJ2-2
CASSAGGQGETQYF	TGTGCCAGCAGCGCCGGCGGACAGGGAGAGACCCAGTACTTC	TRBV7-3	.	TRBD1	TRBJ2-5
CASRRTPGETQYF	TGTGCCAGCAGACGGACGCCGGGGGAGACCCAGTACTTC	TRBV28	.	.	TRBJ2-5